The 5 T cell receptor beta chains listed next were all sequenced from one sample in a study of molecular identifiers for immune sequencing clone quantification. In TCRdb, the PCR reads were re-called with MiXCR into one record per CDR3 protein. The sample contains about 500,000 distinct CDR3 sequences, about 21% of which appear only once. The source material was naive CD8+ T cells from blood, with Jurkat cell RNA spiked in. Described subset: FACS-sorted CD8+CD4-CCR7+CD45RA+ naive T cells. These receptors all come from a human donor in good health. Some libraries in this study had Jurkat cell RNA spiked in.

This clonotype showed up many times. The chain carries TRBV5-1 and TRBJ2-5, with a weak D call TRBD2 (6 bases). Germline lookup yields CDR1 SGHRS and CDR2 YFSETQ. V was shortened by 0 bases and J by 2 bases, with 11 bases between the two germline ends. The CDR3 sequence is 15 residues long. The CDR3 DNA reads as TGCGCCAGCAGCTTGGTTTGGCGGGGTCAAGAGACCCAGTACTTC. Its protein is CASSLVWRGQETQYF.

This clonotype was detected many times. This chain joins TRBV27 and TRBJ2-3, with D hard to call. Deletions cut 2 bases from V and 6 bases from J, with 12 bases between. CDR1 is MNHEY, CDR2 SMNVEV, per germline (reference sequence). The CDR3 has 14 residues. The CDR3 DNA follows: TGTGCCAGCAGTTTAAGCCACCTTTCTGATACGCAGTATTTT. Its translation: CASSLSHLSDTQYF.

This clonotype was counted between two and nine times. The V and J genes are TRBV19 and TRBJ2-1; TRBD2 agrees at 11 bases. The J segment lost 2 bases and the V segment lost 5 bases, leaving 5 bases of the junction unmatched. The CDR3 contains 16 residues. From germline, CDR1 is LNHDA and CDR2 SQIVND (reference sequence). The CDR3: CASSPSGGNPYNEQFF. In nucleotides, the CDR3 is TGTGCCAGTAGTCCTAGCGGGGGGAATCCCTACAATGAGCAGTTCTTC.

This clonotype has only a few counts. The rearrangement uses TRBV7-8 and TRBJ2-7; 12 nucleotides match TRBD2. Germline V CDR1 and CDR2: SGHVS, FQNEAQ. V lost 5 bases to trimming and J lost 6 bases; unmatched junction nucleotides: 5. The CDR3 has 14 residues. The CDR3 region is CASSLWGLAGEQYF. The DNA of the CDR3 is TGTGCCAGCAGCCTGTGGGGACTAGCGGGCGAGCAGTACTTC.

The chain has TRBV29-1 and TRBJ1-1; a possible D gene is TRBD1 (5 bases). The CDR3 is 14 amino acids. Per the germline V gene, CDR1 is SQVTM and CDR2 is ANQGSEA. CDR3 in amino acids: CSVGAGFMNTEAFF. The CDR3 DNA sequence: TGCAGTGTAGGGGCAGGATTCATGAACACTGAAGCTTTCTTT.